These 3 T cell receptor beta chains were all obtained from the same sample, sequenced in a study of blood T cell repertoires in COVID-19. The data were produced by immunoSEQ multiplex PCR, yet TCRdb's version contains in-frame clones alone and is incomplete. The sample consists of about 370,000 clones, about 90% of them appearing once. The sequenced material came from peripheral blood. These receptor sequences come from a woman between 25 and 40 years old with COVID-19, enrolled during active disease.

This sequence joins TRBV10-3 and TRBJ1-5, with D tentatively TRBD1 (6 bases). This CDR3 has 14 amino acids. Germline V CDR1 and CDR2: ENHRY, SYGVKD. V was shortened by 8 bases and J by 7 bases, with 18 bases between the two germline ends. In DNA form, the CDR3 reads TGTGCCATCTCCGGTCTGGGGGGGGCCCAGCCCCAGCATTTT. Protein: CAISGLGGAQPQHF.

V gene TRBV19 combines with J gene TRBJ2-3; the D is unclear. V lost 5 bases to trimming and J lost 4 bases, with 10 bases between them. CDR3 length: 13 amino acids. Germline V lookup: CDR1 LNHDA, CDR2 SQIVND (reference sequence). The CDR3 loop is CASSPPGADTQYF. For the CDR3, the DNA is TGTGCCAGTAGTCCCCCTGGAGCAGATACGCAGTATTTT. The variable domain in full, with the rest retrieved from reference TRBV19 and TRBJ2-3, is DGGITQSPKYLFRKEGQNVTLSCEQNLNHDAMYWYRQDPGQGLRLIYYSQIVNDFQKGDIAEGYSVSREKKESFPLTVTSAQKNPTAFYLCASSPPGADTQYFGPGTRLTVL.

The chain links TRBV19 to TRBJ2-3; D is possibly TRBD2 (5 bases). The CDR3 totals 15 residues. Trimming cost V 3 bases and J 2 bases, with 12 bases left between them. Germline lookup yields CDR1 LNHDA and CDR2 SQIVND (reference sequence). The CDR3 bases are TGTGCCAGTAGTATTGGAGGAGTCGTCACAGATACGCAGTATTTT. It is translated as CASSIGGVVTDTQYF.